A single T cell receptor (beta chain) is shown here with its context. The sample holds many counts of this clonotype. Its antigen is still unknown. Base qualities are not provided; no much larger clone lies one nucleotide away. The protocol used for the library was PCR. The sequencer was a NextSeq 500. Preparation of bulk TCR libraries followed a previously described approach, with the TCR primers listed in Table S5. The Qiagen AllPrep DNA/RNA kit was used to purify total RNA. Reads from multiple sequencing runs of the same library were pooled before analysis. The authors' analysis ran thus. Only reads with exact TCR constant sequence were kept, trimmed to 150 nt, and grouped by their 12-nt molecular barcodes. Reads within each barcode group were sub-clustered using a 15% Levenshtein threshold, and quality-weighted consensus sequences were constructed for each RNA molecule. Non-functional sequences were discarded, and so were lower-count sequences lying one edit away from another sequence. On the basis of fitting two negative binomial distributions, barcode sub-clusters with fewer than 20% of the maximum read count were discarded. TCRdb trimmed public reads at Q25 via fastp, called clones via MiXCR and kept in-frame beta chains. Here each entry gathers all rows of one CDR3 protein and keeps the most common genes and DNA. TCRdb's processing, not the authors' own work, is the source of the V and J calls. The table for this sample lists over 550,000 distinct CDR3 sequences; 25% of them were counted only once. About 0.81% of the sample rests with the top ten.

The data originate from a study of molecular identifiers for immune sequencing clone quantification (dated by TCRdb to the late 2010s). Regarding the study in general: For a replicate experiment, RNA from around 20,000 or 99,000 naive CD8 T cells was divided into five aliquots, of which four were sequenced. CD8 T cells were used in a methods study to benchmark molecular-identifier clustering-based TCR repertoire sequencing (MIDCIRS) and TCR RNA copy counting.

Libraries of naive CD8 T cells were built from anywhere between roughly 17,000 and 1,000,000 sorted cells, with 10%, 30% or 50% of the purified RNA used. Naive CD8 T cells, defined as CD8+CD4-CCR7+CD45RA+, were FACS-sorted into RLT Plus buffer on a BD FACSAria II. To test detection sensitivity, Jurkat RNA equivalent to under 12 TCR copies was spiked into samples of roughly 20,000-1,100,000 naive CD8 T cells. Enrichment of CD8 T cells was done with RosetteSep CD8+ T Cell Enrichment Cocktail plus Ficoll-Paque, and ACK red cell lysis came afterward. Results the study describes overall, beyond this receptor: The sizes of highly expanded clones could end up underestimated when identical TCR molecules share a barcode. When barcode sub-clustering was omitted, TCR diversity was inflated by chimeric consensus sequences, with chimeras reaching as high as 47%. A single cell's worth of spiked-in Jurkat TCR RNA was reported detectable even among under 1.3 million naive CD8 T cells. In CMV-specific effector cells, clones with more than 20 RNA copies contained over 98% of molecules, whereas in naive cells such clones contained under 1% of molecules. Naive libraries contained spiked-in Jurkat TCR RNA (around ten copies' worth), which is not part of the donor repertoire. Modeling estimated around 3 recovered TCR RNA copies per cell, compared with about 10 by digital PCR, which implies 25% to 30% capture efficiency.

The receptor's source is a human donor in good health. Some libraries in this study had Jurkat cell RNA spiked in. The sample consisted of naive CD8+ T cells from blood, with Jurkat cell RNA spiked in. The cell subset or site label, read with the paper, signifies: FACS-sorted CD8+CD4-CCR7+CD45RA+ naive T cells.

The nucleotide sequence reads TGTGCCAGCAGCCCCCGACTAGCGGGGTACGAGCAGTTCTTC. Its protein product is CASSPRLAGYEQFF. The chain employs TRBV11-2 and TRBJ2-1; TRBD2 fits 11 bases in the junction. V is trimmed back by 5 bases and J by 10 bases, and the junction contains 7 bases that no gene match accounts for. Taken from the germline V gene, the CDR1 and CDR2 loops are SGHAT and FQNNGV. The CDR3 numbers 14 residues from cysteine through phenylalanine. Solely the CDR3 DNA is kept, with 42 bases framed from the first base.